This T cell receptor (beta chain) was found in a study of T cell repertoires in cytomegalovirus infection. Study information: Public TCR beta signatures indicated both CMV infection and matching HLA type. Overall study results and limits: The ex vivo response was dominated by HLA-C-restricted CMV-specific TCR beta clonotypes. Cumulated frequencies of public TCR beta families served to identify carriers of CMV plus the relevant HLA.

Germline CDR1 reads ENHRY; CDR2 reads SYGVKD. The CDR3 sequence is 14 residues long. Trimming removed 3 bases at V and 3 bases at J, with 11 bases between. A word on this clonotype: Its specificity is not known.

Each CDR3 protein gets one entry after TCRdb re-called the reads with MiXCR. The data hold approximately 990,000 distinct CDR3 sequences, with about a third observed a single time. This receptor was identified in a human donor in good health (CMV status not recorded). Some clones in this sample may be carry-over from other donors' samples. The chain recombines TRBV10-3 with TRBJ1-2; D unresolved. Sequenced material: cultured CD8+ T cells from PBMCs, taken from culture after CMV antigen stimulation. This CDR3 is CAISEAGSYYGYTF. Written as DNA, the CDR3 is TGTGCCATCAGTGAAGCGGGTTCCTACTATGGCTACACCTTC.